The 3 T cell receptor beta chains below were found in one sample sequenced in a study of blood T cell repertoires in COVID-19. Clones were sequenced by immunoSEQ multiplex PCR, and TCRdb holds only the in-frame ones, with some missing. The table lists around 220,000 clones, roughly 80% of them singletons, with approximately 5% in the top ten. Source material: peripheral blood. The source is a human donor in a cohort sampled during active COVID-19.

Note on this clone: The same CDR3 can be traced to other DNA sequences in this sample. The CDR3 reads CASSYTGQGGGYTF. For the CDR3, the DNA is TGTGCCAGCAGTTACACTGGCCAGGGAGGTGGCTACACCTTC. The rearrangement joins TRBV6-5 to TRBJ1-2; D perhaps matches TRBD1 (5 bases). The CDR3 runs to 14 residues. V was shortened by 2 bases and J by 7 bases, with 14 bases between the two germline ends. Germline loops: CDR1 MNHEY, CDR2 SVGAGI.

V usage is TRBV14 and J usage is TRBJ2-3; 7 bases match TRBD1. Per the germline V gene, CDR1 is SGHDN and CDR2 is FVKESK. Germline trimming cut 0 bases from V and 2 bases from J; bases unmatched to any gene: 2. The CDR3 length is 15 residues. The CDR3, as DNA: TGTGCCAGCAGCCAAGATGGACAGGCCACAGATACGCAGTATTTT. Its translation: CASSQDGQATDTQYF.

The chain has TRBV20-1 and TRBJ1-5; the match to TRBD1 covers 7 bases. Trimming took 3 bases from V and 4 from J; bases not matched to a gene: 9. CDR3 length: 15 amino acids. Germline assignment: CDR1 DFQATT and CDR2 SNEGSKA (reference sequence). CDR3 amino acids: CSASQGTARNQPQHF. The CDR3, as DNA: TGCAGTGCTAGTCAAGGGACAGCTCGGAATCAGCCCCAGCATTTT.